This T cell receptor (beta chain) was found in a study of cytomegalovirus exposure and HLA in healthy donors. The CDR3 covers 16 residues. Germline CDR1 reads LGHNA; CDR2 reads YSLEER. Trimming took off 0 bases at V and 2 bases at J, with 10 bases between the two ends. Points from the study as a whole: Later analysis reportedly placed an Asian-associated ancestry cluster below the roughly 700-donor mean in N-insertions.

A remark on this clone: Antigen unknown.

Primers included in the PCR were 60 Vbeta and 13 Jbeta primers. Method: immunoSEQ multiplex PCR; TCRdb's copy keeps in-frame clones and lacks some. This sample's table has roughly 88,000 clones. Sequencing input: PBMCs. The receptor's source is a man aged 45-65 years in good health and CMV-seropositive. V is TRBV4-3 and J is TRBJ1-4, with a weak D call TRBD1 (5 bases). The CDR3 DNA follows: TGCGCCAGCAGCCAAGAGGAGGGACGGACTAATGAAAAACTGTTTTTT. Translating it yields CASSQEEGRTNEKLFF.